This T cell receptor beta chain is from a study of breast tumors, draining lymph nodes, adjacent tissues. Notes on the study in general: Data only fit, rather than demonstrated, lymph node origin of most tumor T cells. Luminal-like breast cancer showed significantly higher tumor–nontumor repertoire similarity than basal-like.

This clonotype was counted many times. Its antigen is not identified. MiXCR, applied by TCRdb to the multiplex PCR reads, yields one record per CDR3 protein. The sample shows 200,000 or so distinct CDR3 sequences, roughly 31% of them seen only once. This CDR3 is built from 16 residues. V lost 1 base and J lost 6; bases outside the gene matches: 6. Per the germline V gene, CDR1 is SGHAT and CDR2 is FQNNGV. Breast cancer patients provided tissue from their axillary draining lymph nodes. The chain is built from TRBV11-2 and TRBJ2-7, with 13 bases lining up with TRBD2. Sequences were obtained from axillary lymph node tissue. The origin of this receptor is a female donor with breast cancer. Some clones in this sample may be carry-over from other donors' samples. CDR3 residues: CASSLGWTSGGVEQYF. In nucleotides, the CDR3 is TGTGCCAGCAGCTTAGGATGGACTAGCGGGGGAGTCGAGCAGTACTTC.